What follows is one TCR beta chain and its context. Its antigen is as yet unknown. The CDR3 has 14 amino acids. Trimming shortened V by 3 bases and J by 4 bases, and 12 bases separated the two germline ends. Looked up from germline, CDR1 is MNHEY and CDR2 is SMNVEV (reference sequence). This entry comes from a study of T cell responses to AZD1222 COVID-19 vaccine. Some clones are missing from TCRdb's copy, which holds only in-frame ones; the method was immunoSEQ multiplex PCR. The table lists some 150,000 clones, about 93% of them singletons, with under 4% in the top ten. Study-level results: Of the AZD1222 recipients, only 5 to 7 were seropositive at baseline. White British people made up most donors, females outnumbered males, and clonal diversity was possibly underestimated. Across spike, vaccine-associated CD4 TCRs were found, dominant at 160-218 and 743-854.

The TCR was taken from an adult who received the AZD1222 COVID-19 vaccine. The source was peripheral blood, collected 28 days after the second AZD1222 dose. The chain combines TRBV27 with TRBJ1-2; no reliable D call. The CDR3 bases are TGTGCCAGCAGTTTTAGCCCTTCCCTCTATGGCTACACCTTC. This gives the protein CASSFSPSLYGYTF.